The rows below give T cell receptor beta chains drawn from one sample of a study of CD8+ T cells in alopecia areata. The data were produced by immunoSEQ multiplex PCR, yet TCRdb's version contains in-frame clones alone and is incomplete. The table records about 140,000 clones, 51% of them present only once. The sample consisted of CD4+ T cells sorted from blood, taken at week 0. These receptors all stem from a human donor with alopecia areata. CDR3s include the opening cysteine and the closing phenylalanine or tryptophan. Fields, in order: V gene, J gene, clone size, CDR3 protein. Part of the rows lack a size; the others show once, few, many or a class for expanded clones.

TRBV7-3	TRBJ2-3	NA	CASSLTSRSTDTQYF
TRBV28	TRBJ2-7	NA	CASSSGGSLYEQYF
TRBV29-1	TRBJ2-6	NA	CSIGQGETGANVLTF
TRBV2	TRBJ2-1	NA	CASCREGSYNEQFF
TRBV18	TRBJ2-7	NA	CASSGTSGFHEQYF
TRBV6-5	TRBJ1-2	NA	CASSTSTGPEYGYTF
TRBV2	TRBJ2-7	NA	CASSRELSRIVGRYEQYF
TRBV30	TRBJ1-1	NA	CAWSVRQGVPVNTEAFF
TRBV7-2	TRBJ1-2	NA	CASSLVADPLYGYTF
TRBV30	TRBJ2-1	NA	CAWSVRSGTVLF
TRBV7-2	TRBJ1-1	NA	CASSSSTVNTEAFF
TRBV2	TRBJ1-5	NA	CASRVGGHQPQHF
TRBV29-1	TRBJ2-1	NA	CSVEDGEREGVEQFF
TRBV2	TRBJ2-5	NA	CASSELETQYF
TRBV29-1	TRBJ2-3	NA	CSVDMADRGRTDTQYF
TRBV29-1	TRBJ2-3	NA	CSVEDPWGLADTQYF
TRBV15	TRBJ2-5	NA	CATRDRGFQETQYF
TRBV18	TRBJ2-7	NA	CASSPQSAEQYF
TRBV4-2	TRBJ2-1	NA	CASSRGLAGESTYNEQFF
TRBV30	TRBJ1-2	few	CAWGRWKTSYGYTF
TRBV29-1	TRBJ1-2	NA	CSVEIGFTNYGYTF
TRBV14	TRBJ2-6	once	CASSQRGTGANVLTF
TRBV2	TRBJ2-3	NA	CASFWNLNTDTQYF
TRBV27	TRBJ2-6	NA	CASSSQGDGANVLTF
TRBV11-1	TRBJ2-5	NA	CASRLSEGGTQYF
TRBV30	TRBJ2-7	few	CAWGTSTYEQYF
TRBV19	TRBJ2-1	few	CASSSQRSSYNEQFF
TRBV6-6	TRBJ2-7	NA	CASRPGGGLEQYF
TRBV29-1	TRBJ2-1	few	CSVVVSPAEQFF
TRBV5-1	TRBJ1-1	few	CASSLQAANTEAFF
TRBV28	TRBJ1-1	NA	CASSAPRGDHTEAFF
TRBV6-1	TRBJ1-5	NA	CASSEVPQPQHF
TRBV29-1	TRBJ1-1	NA	CSVGSGTVNTEAFF
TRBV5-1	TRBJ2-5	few	CASSLEPGLAEGTQYF
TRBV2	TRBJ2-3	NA	CASSDDAGTDTQYF
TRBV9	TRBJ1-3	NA	CASSPFSTGTAGNTIYF
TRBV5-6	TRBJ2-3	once	CASSPRDRVLTDTQYF
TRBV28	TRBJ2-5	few	CASSLKETQYF
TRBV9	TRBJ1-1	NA	CASSVATGVGEAFF
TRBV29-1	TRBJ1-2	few	CSVDEGYGYTF
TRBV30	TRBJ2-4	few	CAWSVVNSLAKNIQYF
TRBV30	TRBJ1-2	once	CAWGRLYGYTF
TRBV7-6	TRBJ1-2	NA	CASSLGTGNYGYTF
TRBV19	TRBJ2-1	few	CASSMEGQGAKGGNEQFF
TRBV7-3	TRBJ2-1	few	CASSSLAGGYNEQFF
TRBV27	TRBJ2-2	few	CASIGQGGSGELFF
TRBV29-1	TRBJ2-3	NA	CSARGGQGADTQYF
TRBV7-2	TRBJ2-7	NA	CASSLVPSGSFPYF
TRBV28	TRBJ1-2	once	CASSSEGDRTGYTF
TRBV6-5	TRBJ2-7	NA	CASSGAGRGILEQYF
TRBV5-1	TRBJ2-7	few	CASSFGVDDEQYF
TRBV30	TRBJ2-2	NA	CAWKPGRVTPNTGELFF
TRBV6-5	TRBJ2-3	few	CASSRGASTDTQYF